This entry is about one T cell receptor beta chain. Its antigen is as yet unknown. The sample is drawn from a study of T cells in Graves' hyperthyroidism and ophthalmopathy. Notes on the study in general: Among clonotypes expanded in thyroid above 0.001, most were also found in blood.

The TCR beta CDR3 regions underwent amplification using RNA transcripts as the source. An initial round of RT-PCR targeting the TCR CDR3 relied on the HTBI primer set. MiXCR, applied by TCRdb to the multiplex PCR reads, yields one record per CDR3 protein. In the table there are about half a million distinct CDR3 sequences, around 20% of which are singletons. The germline V gene has CDR1 MNHNS and CDR2 SASEGT. This CDR3 is built from 12 residues. With 6 bases removed from V and 6 bases from J, the gap between germline ends came to 11 bases. This TCR was sampled from a man aged 35 to 55 with Graves' ophthalmopathy. The chain links TRBV6-1 to TRBJ1-1; D remains ambiguous. The specimen sequenced was blood. CDR3: CASRGSTSEAFF. The DNA of the CDR3 is TGTGCCAGCAGGGGTTCAACGTCTGAAGCTTTCTTT.